The 7 T cell receptor beta chains presented below share a single source sample, sequenced in a study of Ad26.COV2.S vaccination and SARS-CoV-2 variants. Indicated treatment: around 19 received Ad26.COV2.S at low or high dose, single or two shots; about 5 received placebo; per-sample allocation not given. Sampling was performed 63 days after the first vaccine or placebo injection. The assay was immunoSEQ multiplex PCR, and TCRdb's table has in-frame clones only and misses some. The repertoire holds approximately 480,000 clones, with around 88% as singletons. The material sequenced was peripheral blood, taken in a trial of Ad26.COV2.S vaccine versus placebo. The receptors shown here come from a person between 18 and 65 years old who received the Ad26.COV2.S COVID-19 vaccine or a placebo.

The V and J genes are TRBV5-1 and TRBJ2-3; no definite D call. The germline V and J ends were trimmed by 4 bases and 0 bases, with 18 bases remaining between them. Germline-derived CDR1 and CDR2 are SGHRS and YFSETQ. The CDR3 is 17 amino acids. The CDR3: CASSLRLTSTSTDTQYF. Written as DNA, the CDR3 is TGCGCCAGCAGCCTTAGACTGACATCGACTAGCACAGATACGCAGTATTTT.

Concerning this clone: The sample holds other DNA sequences that translate to the same CDR3. The chain links TRBV3-1 (or the pseudogene TRBV3-2) to TRBJ2-3, with D unclear. The CDR3 is 11 amino acids. The V gene lost 4 bases and the J gene lost 3 bases, with 2 bases spanning the gap. The V gene's germline CDR1 is LGHDT and CDR2 YNNKEL (reference sequence). CDR3: CASSLTDTQYF. The CDR3 nucleotides read TGTGCCAGCAGCCTAACAGATACGCAGTATTTT.

CDR3 in DNA: TGTGCCAGCAGTTACTCCGGGGAGGGCACTGAAGCTTTCTTT. As protein: CASSYSGEGTEAFF. The V gene is TRBV6-5, the J gene TRBJ1-1; no clear D. Trimming pared 0 bases from V and 4 bases from J, leaving 9 bases between. Germline V gene data show CDR1 as MNHEY and CDR2 as SVGAGI. This CDR3 contains 14 residues.

V gene TRBV5-1 combines with J gene TRBJ2-1, with no clear D. Germline V CDR1 and CDR2: SGHRS, YFSETQ. The CDR3 covers 14 residues. V was clipped by 1 base and J by 0 bases, with 5 bases between them. DNA of the CDR3: TGCGCCAGCAGCTTGACCAGCTCCTACAATGAGCAGTTCTTC. It translates to CASSLTSSYNEQFF.

This chain connects TRBV6-6 to TRBJ2-5, with 14 bases fitting TRBD2. This CDR3 contains 15 residues. V shed 6 bases, J shed 8 bases, and the junction held 8 bases outside the gene matches. The germline V gene encodes CDR1 MNHNY and CDR2 SVGAGI (reference sequence). CDR3 nucleotide sequence: TGTGCCAGCAGGGGACCGGGACTAGCGGGAGAAACCCAGTACTTC. The encoded protein is CASRGPGLAGETQYF.

J is TRBJ2-3 and V is TRBV4-3; D may be TRBD2 (6 bases). V was trimmed by 0 bases and J by 3 bases, leaving 22 bases between them. Germline values: CDR1 LGHNA, CDR2 YSLEER. This CDR3 region has 19 residues. DNA of the CDR3: TGCGCCAGCAGCCAAGAAGTTGGCGGGGTCTCTACTAGGACAGATACGCAGTATTTT. Amino acids: CASSQEVGGVSTRTDTQYF.

The V and J genes are TRBV3-1 (or the pseudogene TRBV3-2) and TRBJ2-1; D unclear. The CDR3 is 16 amino acids. V was trimmed by 1 base and J by 2 bases, leaving 12 bases between them. Germline V CDR1 and CDR2: LGHDT, YNNKEL (reference sequence). CDR3 nucleotide sequence: TGTGCCAGCAGCCAAGGAGCGCAGCCCACCTACAATGAGCAGTTCTTC. As protein: CASSQGAQPTYNEQFF.